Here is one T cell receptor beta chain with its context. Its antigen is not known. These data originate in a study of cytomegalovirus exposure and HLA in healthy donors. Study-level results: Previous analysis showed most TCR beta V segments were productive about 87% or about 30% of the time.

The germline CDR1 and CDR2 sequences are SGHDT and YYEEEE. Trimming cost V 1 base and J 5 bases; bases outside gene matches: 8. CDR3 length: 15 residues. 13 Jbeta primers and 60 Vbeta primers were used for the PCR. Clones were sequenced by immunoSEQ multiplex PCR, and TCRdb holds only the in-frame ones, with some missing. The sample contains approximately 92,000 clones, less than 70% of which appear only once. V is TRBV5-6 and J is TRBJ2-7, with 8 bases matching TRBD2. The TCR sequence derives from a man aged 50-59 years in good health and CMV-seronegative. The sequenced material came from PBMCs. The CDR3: CASSLRRGAAHEQYF. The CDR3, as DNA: TGTGCCAGCAGCTTGAGGCGGGGGGCGGCCCACGAGCAGTACTTC.